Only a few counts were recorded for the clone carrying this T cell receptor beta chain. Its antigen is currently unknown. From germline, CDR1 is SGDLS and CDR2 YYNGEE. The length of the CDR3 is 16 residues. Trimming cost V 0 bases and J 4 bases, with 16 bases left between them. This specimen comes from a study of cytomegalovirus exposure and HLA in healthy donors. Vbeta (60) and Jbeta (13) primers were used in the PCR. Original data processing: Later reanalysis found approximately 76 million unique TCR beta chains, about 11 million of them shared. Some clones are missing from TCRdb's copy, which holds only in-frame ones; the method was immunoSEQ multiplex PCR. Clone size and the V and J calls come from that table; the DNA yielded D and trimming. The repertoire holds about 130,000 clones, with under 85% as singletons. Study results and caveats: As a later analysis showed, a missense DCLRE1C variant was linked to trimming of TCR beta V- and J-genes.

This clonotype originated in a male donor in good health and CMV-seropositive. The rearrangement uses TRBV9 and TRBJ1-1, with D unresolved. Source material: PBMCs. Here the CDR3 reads CASSVGPGIGGTEAFF. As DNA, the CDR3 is TGTGCCAGCAGCGTAGGTCCAGGTATAGGTGGCACTGAAGCTTTCTTT.